This T cell receptor beta chain was sequenced during a study of blood T cell repertoires in COVID-19. About the research overall: PBMCs, B-cell-depleted T cells, or T cells were the source of the cDNA or gDNA that made up the material.

Cohort assignment relied on participant-reported clinical history. Recovery meant two consecutive negative NP/OP PCR tests, professional clearance, or resolved symptoms. CDR1 is SNHLY, CDR2 FYNNEI, per germline. Trimming stripped 3 bases from V and 6 bases from J, with 14 bases between. This CDR3 is 14 amino acids long. Per the original methods: Estimated nucleated cell counts came from reference gene primer amplification. Clones were sequenced by immunoSEQ multiplex PCR, and TCRdb holds only the in-frame ones, with some missing. V and J calls and clone size are those listed in that table; D and trimming were worked out from the DNA. The table has some 200,000 clones, 75% to 85% seen once.

The chain links TRBV2 to TRBJ1-1; tentative D call: TRBD1 (6 bases). What was sequenced was PBMCs or T cells enriched from blood (not recorded which). The clonotype comes from a man aged 35 to 55 who had recovered from COVID-19. The CDR3 protein is CASSEINRVAEAFF. The CDR3 DNA sequence: TGTGCCAGCAGTGAGATTAACAGGGTTGCTGAAGCTTTCTTT.